The 11 T cell receptor beta chains listed next were all sequenced from one sample in a study of CD4 T cells in relation to SARS-CoV-2 and coronaviruses. For these TCRs, the target antigens are not known. CD4+ T cells from unexposed donors were obtained before the COVID-19 pandemic (2011-2018). The cells were cultured for about ten days before CD4+ T cells were isolated. The protocol was immunoSEQ multiplex PCR, while the TCRdb copy is restricted to in-frame clones and leaves out a portion. The sample lists around 15,000 clones, roughly 80% occurring once. The material sequenced was CD4+ T cells from PBMCs, cultured in vitro. The receptors shown here come from a human donor in good health.

The V and J genes are TRBV6-1 and TRBJ2-7; possibly TRBD2 for D (6 bases). Germline V gene sequence: CDR1 MNHNS, CDR2 SASEGT. This CDR3 region has 16 residues. The V gene lost 3 bases and the J gene lost 2 bases, with 17 bases spanning the gap. The CDR3 sequence: CASSESVGSGPYEQYF. The CDR3 nucleotides read TGTGCCAGCAGTGAGAGTGTGGGTAGCGGACCCTACGAGCAGTACTTC.

This chain connects TRBV5-1 to TRBJ2-5; possible D gene TRBD2, 6 bases. This CDR3 region has 13 residues. Germline CDR1 and CDR2: SGHRS and YFSETQ. Trimming pared 4 bases from V and 5 bases from J, leaving 12 bases between. The chain's CDR3 is CASSPRDLETQYF. Here the CDR3 DNA reads TGCGCCAGCAGCCCAAGGGACTTGGAGACCCAGTACTTC.

In this sample, this clone turned up a few times. The chain combines TRBV10-3 with TRBJ2-1, with a tentative D call TRBD2 (5 bases). This CDR3 is 14 amino acids long. Germline lookup yields CDR1 ENHRY and CDR2 SYGVKD. Trimming removed 6 bases from V and 4 bases from J, with 13 bases in between. The CDR3 region is CAIRHGEIYNEQFF. The CDR3 bases are TGTGCCATCAGACACGGGGAGATATACAATGAGCAGTTCTTC.

The chain recombines TRBV28 with TRBJ2-2, with D perhaps assigned TRBD1 or TRBD2 (5 bases each). The CDR3 is 15 residues long. Germline V gene sequence: CDR1 MDHEN, CDR2 SYDVKM. Between the trimmed V and J ends, which lost 4 bases and 4 bases, there was a span of 13 bases. CDR3 sequence reads: CASSSSWGSTGELFF. In DNA, the CDR3 is TGTGCCAGCAGTTCCTCGTGGGGGAGCACCGGGGAGCTGTTTTTT.

The rearrangement uses TRBV3-1 (or the pseudogene TRBV3-2) and TRBJ2-1; possible D gene TRBD1, 5 bases. Germline V gene lookup returns CDR1 LGHDT and CDR2 YNNKEL (reference sequence). The CDR3 contains 17 residues. V lost 0 bases, J lost 6 bases, and 18 bases lay in between. This chain's CDR3 is CASSQDLWGPRFNEQFF. In DNA, the CDR3 is TGTGCCAGCAGCCAAGATCTTTGGGGCCCAAGGTTCAATGAGCAGTTCTTC.

This clone showed up just once. The V and J genes are TRBV5-1 and TRBJ2-1, with D unclear. This CDR3 has 15 amino acids. CDR1 and CDR2 from the germline V gene are SGHRS and YFSETQ. V lost 1 base and J lost 3, with 11 bases in between. DNA of the CDR3: TGCGCCAGCAGCTTGCAAGGGTCGGACTACAATGAGCAGTTCTTC. Residues: CASSLQGSDYNEQFF.

This chain joins TRBV19 and TRBJ2-6; 11 bases match TRBD1. V gave up 3 bases and J gave up 2 bases; unmatched junction bases: 6. The CDR3 sequence is 18 residues long. Per germline, CDR1 LNHDA and CDR2 SQIVND (reference sequence). The CDR3 DNA is TGTGCCAGTAGTATGCGGACAGGGGGCGGGCCTGGGGCCAACGTCCTGACTTTC. Encoded protein: CASSMRTGGGPGANVLTF.

In this sample, this clone turned up once. The rearrangement links TRBV2 to TRBJ1-5; the D gene is possibly TRBD1 (6 bases). Germline values: CDR1 SNHLY, CDR2 FYNNEI. CDR3 length equals 14 residues. V was cut by 1 base and J by 4 bases, with 8 bases left in between. CDR3 protein: CASSEEGVNQPQHF. The DNA of the CDR3 is TGTGCCAGCAGTGAAGAGGGGGTGAATCAGCCCCAGCATTTT. Combining the CDR3 with reference TRBV2 and TRBJ1-5 gives the whole variable domain EPEVTQTPSHQVTQMGQEVILRCVPISNHLYFYWYRQILGQKVEFLVSFYNNEISEKSEIFDDQFSVERPDGSNFTLKIRSTKLEDSAMYFCASSEEGVNQPQHFGDGTRLSIL.

The chain has TRBV10-1 and TRBJ2-1; 7 positions match TRBD1. Per the germline V gene, CDR1 is WNHNN and CDR2 is SYGVQD (reference sequence). This CDR3 has 16 amino acids. V dropped 7 bases and J dropped 7; count of bases not matched to a gene: 16. The CDR3 DNA follows: TGCGCCAGCATGGGGGTAAAAAACAGGGGACGGAATGAGCAGTTCTTC. It translates to CASMGVKNRGRNEQFF.

The chain has TRBV4-2 and TRBJ1-6, with D perhaps matching TRBD1 (5 bases). The CDR3 is made up of 17 amino acids. Trimming stripped 0 bases from V and 7 bases from J, with 16 bases between. Germline CDR1 reads LGHNA; CDR2 reads YNFKEQ. CDR3 in DNA: TGTGCCAGCAGCCAAGATTGGGTCGGGGGGTGGAATTCACCCCTCCACTTT. Its protein product is CASSQDWVGGWNSPLHF.

This chain joins TRBV30 and TRBJ2-5; 9 bases line up with TRBD1. This CDR3 has 13 residues. Germline values: CDR1 GTSNPN, CDR2 SVGIG (reference sequence). V trimming: 5 bases; J trimming: 5 bases; junction bases outside the gene matches: 6. The CDR3 protein is CAWAGQGWETQYF. CDR3 coding DNA: TGTGCCTGGGCCGGACAGGGGTGGGAGACCCAGTACTTC.